This T cell receptor (beta chain) was identified during a study of T cell responses to AZD1222 COVID-19 vaccine. This clone was seen a single time. Its antigen is unknown. The CDR3 contains 14 residues. Germline-derived CDR1 and CDR2 are WSHSY and SAAADI. Trimming removed 4 bases from V and 6 bases from J; junction bases left unmatched: 3. Clones were read by immunoSEQ multiplex PCR, and TCRdb kept only the in-frame ones, dropping some. The sample yields 150,000 or so clones, less than 95% seen once. General observations from the study: Possibly, clonal diversity was underestimated; donors were largely white British and included more females. Regions left unmutated in variants are reportedly the target of nearly half of spike-specific TCRs. After the peak T cell response, and only then, were repertoires sampled.

The chain has TRBV10-2 and TRBJ2-2; TRBD2 matches 9 bases. The TCR was taken from an adult in good health. The sample was peripheral blood, taken on day 0 of AZD1222 vaccination. Here the CDR3 reads CASSVAGGPGELFF. The CDR3, as DNA: TGCGCCAGCAGTGTGGCGGGAGGGCCCGGGGAGCTGTTTTTT.